Following are 8 T cell receptor beta chains from one sample sequenced in a study of T cells after yellow fever vaccination. TCRdb processed the 5' RACE reads anew with MiXCR; each CDR3 protein has one entry. The sample shows under 550,000 distinct CDR3 sequences, about a fifth of them seen only once. The sequences come from PBMCs, collected about 21 days after the first yellow fever vaccination. These receptors were taken from a man younger than 35 who received the YFV17D yellow fever vaccine.

This sequence joins TRBV12-3 or TRBV12-4 and TRBJ2-7; D might be TRBD2 (6 bases). V was cut by 8 bases and J by 0 bases, with 14 bases left in between. The CDR3 length is 14 residues. CDR3 sequence: CASSSGGFSYEQYF. In nucleotides, the CDR3 is TGTGCCAGCTCAAGTGGAGGGTTCTCCTACGAGCAGTACTTC.

The CDR3: CASSLGQGGAVYGTQYF. CDR3 in DNA: TGTGCCAGCAGCTTAGGCCAGGGGGGGGCCGTGTACGGGACCCAGTACTTC. The V call is TRBV7-2, the J call TRBJ2-5; tentatively, D is TRBD1 or TRBD2 (7 bases each). The V end lost 1 base, the J end lost 7 bases, and 22 bases lay between the germline ends. The CDR3 spans 17 residues. Germline V CDR1 and CDR2: SGHTA, FQGNSA.

In this sample, this clonotype turned up a few times. V and J are TRBV7-9 and TRBJ1-1; D not certain. The germline V and J ends were trimmed by 6 bases and 6 bases, with 11 bases remaining between them. This CDR3 region has 12 residues. In germline, CDR1 is SEHNR, CDR2 FQNEAQ (reference sequence). This chain's CDR3 is CASRQTGPEAFF. In nucleotides, the CDR3 is TGTGCCAGCAGGCAGACCGGCCCTGAAGCTTTCTTT.

There are a few counts of this clonotype. CDR3 residues: CASSPFSGVLYEQYF. The CDR3 region has the DNA TGTGCCAGCTCCCCATTTTCAGGGGTACTCTACGAGCAGTACTTC. This sequence joins TRBV18 and TRBJ2-7; the D gene is possibly TRBD1 (6 bases). CDR3 length: 15 amino acids. The V gene's germline CDR1 is KGHSH and CDR2 LQKENI. The V end was cut by 6 bases, the J end by 3 bases, with 18 bases between.

The chain uses TRBV29-1 and TRBJ1-1; D is uncertain. Trimming took off 3 bases at V and 1 base at J, with 6 bases between the two ends. The CDR3 contains 12 residues. Germline CDR1 SQVTM, CDR2 ANQGSEA. CDR3: CSVENRNTEAFF. CDR3 sequence (DNA): TGCAGCGTTGAGAACCGGAACACTGAAGCTTTCTTT.

This clonotype was recorded a few times. This chain links TRBV15 with TRBJ2-7; D not certain. The CDR3 is 12 residues long. With 1 base removed from V and 5 bases from J, the gap between germline ends came to 6 bases. Germline assignment: CDR1 LNHNV and CDR2 YYDKDF (reference sequence). This CDR3 reads CATSRVSHEQYF. CDR3 sequence (DNA): TGTGCCACCAGCAGAGTAAGCCACGAGCAGTACTTC.

This clonotype showed up just a few times. The chain links TRBV7-9 to TRBJ1-1, with unresolved D. In germline, CDR1 is SEHNR, CDR2 FQNEAQ (reference sequence). CDR3 length equals 12 residues. Trimming left V 5 bases short and J 7 bases short, with 11 bases between. The CDR3 here is CASSRGEHEAFF. DNA for the CDR3: TGTGCCAGCAGCCGCGGAGAACATGAAGCTTTCTTT. Using reference TRBV7-9 and TRBJ1-1 for the parts outside the CDR3, the full variable domain is DTGVSQNPRHKITKRGQNVTFRCDPISEHNRLYWYRQTLGQGPEFLTYFQNEAQLEKSRLLSDRFSAERPKGSFSTLEIQRTEQGDSAMYLCASSRGEHEAFFGQGTRLTVV.

The gene calls are TRBV6-1 and TRBJ2-7, with 9 bases fitting TRBD1. Germline assignment: CDR1 MNHNS and CDR2 SASEGT. V shed 2 bases, J shed 6 bases, and the junction held 8 bases outside the gene matches. This CDR3 region has 15 residues. The CDR3 loop reads CASSEPGQGYGEQYF. The DNA for the CDR3 is TGTGCCAGCAGTGAACCGGGACAGGGATATGGCGAGCAGTACTTC.